These 22 T cell receptor beta chains originate from one sample sequenced in a study of T cell repertoires in cytomegalovirus infection (dated by TCRdb to about 2019). Sequencing relied on an Illumina HiSeq 1500. The public reads were reprocessed in TCRdb via fastp at Q25 and MiXCR, keeping in-frame beta chains. Rows are combined by CDR3 protein, so each entry shows the most common genes and DNA. Here the sample has some 440,000 distinct CDR3 sequences; approximately 32% occur a single time. Roughly an eighth of the sample is taken by the ten largest. Sequencing was carried out using PBMCs. These receptors originate from a human donor in good health (CMV status not recorded). Some clones in this sample may be carry-over from other donors' samples.

This clonotype was picked up a small number of times. The V gene is TRBV6-1, the J gene TRBJ1-1; D is ambiguous. V was pared by 5 bases and J by 0 bases, with 19 bases between. CDR1 MNHNS and CDR2 SASEGT come from the germline V gene. The CDR3 extends over 17 amino acids. Here the CDR3 reads CASSLPPKGWLNTEAFF. DNA for the CDR3: TGTGCCAGCAGTCTCCCGCCGAAGGGTTGGCTGAACACTGAAGCTTTCTTT.

In nucleotides, the CDR3 is TGCAGTGCTAGACAGATGCAGGAGTGGAGAGAGACCCAGTACTTC. Its protein is CSARQMQEWRETQYF. This rearrangement joins TRBV20-1 to TRBJ2-5, with unresolved D. The germline V gene encodes CDR1 DFQATT and CDR2 SNEGSKA (reference sequence). Trimming removed 2 bases from V and 4 bases from J, with 17 bases in between. This CDR3 is built from 15 residues.

This clonotype was detected ten times or more. This chain joins TRBV7-2 and TRBJ2-2, with 7 bases that match TRBD1. Per the germline V gene, CDR1 is SGHTA and CDR2 is FQGNSA. The CDR3 totals 16 residues. Trimming took 3 bases from V and 6 from J; bases not matched to a gene: 10. Written as DNA, the CDR3 is TGTGCCAGCAGCTTGAGGACAGGCCGGGGCTCCGGGGAGCTGTTTTTT. Its translation: CASSLRTGRGSGELFF.

The chain joins TRBV5-8 to TRBJ2-7, with D maybe TRBD1 (6 bases). The ends were cut back, 3 bases at V and 4 bases at J, with 14 bases in the middle. The CDR3 totals 14 residues. In germline, CDR1 is SGHTS, CDR2 YDEGEE. CDR3 protein: CASSSNFRGYEQYF. For the CDR3, the DNA is TGTGCCAGCAGCTCCAACTTCAGGGGTTACGAGCAGTACTTC.

The genes are TRBV4-1 and TRBJ1-6; D is ambiguous. Germline values: CDR1 MGHRA, CDR2 YSYEKL. This CDR3 is 15 amino acids long. The V end was cut by 0 bases, the J end by 7 bases, with 10 bases between. CDR3 sequence: CASSQDSTINSPLHF. CDR3 coding DNA: TGCGCCAGCAGCCAAGACTCTACAATAAATTCACCCCTCCACTTT.

Remarks on this clonotype: Just one base apart from a much larger clone, this may be a read error. V gene TRBV12-3 or TRBV12-4 combines with J gene TRBJ1-3; D is ambiguous. The CDR3 is 11 residues long. The CDR3 protein is CASRQANAIYF. The CDR3 DNA reads as TGTGCCAGCAGGCAGGCAAACGCCATATATTTT.

Many counts were recorded for this clonotype. CDR3: CASSPSGLGTAKGMDGYTF. CDR3 DNA: TGTGCCAGCAGCCCAAGTGGCCTCGGGACAGCTAAGGGCATGGATGGCTACACCTTC. The chain is built from TRBV7-9 and TRBJ1-2, with 7 nucleotides matching TRBD1. The V and J ends lost 5 bases and 6 bases, in that order; junction bases with no gene match: 24. Germline loops: CDR1 SEHNR, CDR2 FQNEAQ (reference sequence). This CDR3 has 19 amino acids.

V and J are TRBV29-1 and TRBJ2-1, with a weak D call TRBD1 (5 bases). CDR3 length equals 13 residues. The V gene lost 7 bases and the J gene lost 6 bases, with 16 bases spanning the gap. Germline V gives CDR1 SQVTM, CDR2 ANQGSEA. The CDR3 nucleotides are TGCAGCGGCCTTAAGGGGTACGGCAATGAGCAGTTCTTC. Translating it yields CSGLKGYGNEQFF.

The J gene is TRBJ2-1, the V gene TRBV28, with TRBD2 identical over 7 bases. Germline loops: CDR1 MDHEN, CDR2 SYDVKM. V trimming: 2 bases; J trimming: 5 bases; junction bases outside the gene matches: 6. The CDR3 totals 15 residues. The CDR3 is CASSLRGGGNNEQFF. The CDR3 DNA reads as TGTGCCAGCAGTTTAAGGGGCGGGGGAAACAATGAGCAGTTCTTC.

This clonotype has more than one count but fewer than ten. The gene calls are TRBV7-6 and TRBJ1-2; D is unclear. CDR3 length: 11 residues. Germline CDR1 SGHVS, CDR2 FNYEAQ. Trimming pared 5 bases from V and 8 bases from J, leaving 9 bases between. CDR3 nucleotides: TGTGCCAGCAGCGCCCTGGGAGGCTACACCTTC. It codes for CASSALGGYTF.

The chain recombines TRBV12-3 or TRBV12-4 with TRBJ1-1, with 7 bases identical to TRBD1. The CDR3 spans 14 residues. V was pared by 5 bases and J by 2 bases, with 5 bases of the junction left unmatched. The CDR3 sequence is CASSGGQRNTEAFF. DNA of the CDR3: TGTGCCAGCAGTGGGGGACAGCGTAACACTGAAGCTTTCTTT.

The count of this clonotype is one. The chain links TRBV7-2 to TRBJ1-2; 9 bases align to TRBD1. The V and J ends lost 7 bases and 13 bases, in that order; junction bases with no gene match: 10. The CDR3 spans 12 residues. Germline assignment: CDR1 SGHTA and CDR2 FQGNSA. The CDR3 DNA is TGTGCCAGCAACGACAGGGGGGATGTCTCCACCTTC. It yields the protein CASNDRGDVSTF.

The gene calls are TRBV13 and TRBJ2-1; TRBD2 aligns across 8 bases. The V segment lost 7 bases and the J segment 8 bases; nucleotides outside the gene matches: 7. The CDR3 consists of 13 residues. Germline-derived CDR1 and CDR2 are PRHDT and FYEKMQ (reference sequence). CDR3 bases: TGTGCCAGCACCCCGGGGGGGCGGGATGAGCAGTTCTTC. Its protein is CASTPGGRDEQFF.

This chain joins TRBV6-2 or TRBV6-3 and TRBJ2-7; D is perhaps TRBD1 (6 bases). The CDR3 has 12 residues. CDR1 is MNHEY, CDR2 SVGEGT, per germline. The V end lost 8 bases, the J end lost 2 bases, and 10 bases lay between the germline ends. CDR3 protein: CASRQAAYEQYF. The CDR3 nucleotides read TGTGCCAGCCGACAGGCCGCCTACGAGCAGTACTTC.

This chain connects TRBV12-3 or TRBV12-4 to TRBJ2-3, with D hard to call. The CDR3 consists of 17 residues. The V gene lost 0 bases and the J gene lost 3 bases, with 16 bases spanning the gap. The CDR3 region is CASSLARGAEITDTQYF. The CDR3 DNA is TGTGCCAGCAGTTTAGCGCGCGGCGCGGAGATTACAGATACGCAGTATTTT.

As for this clonotype: As the CDR3 is not closed by the conserved phenylalanine or tryptophan, this likely results from a read error. The chain is built from TRBV6-1 and TRBJ1-3; D not certain. Germline V lookup: CDR1 MNHNS, CDR2 SASEGT. There are 14 residues in the CDR3. V dropped 2 bases and J dropped 2 bases, with 7 bases sitting between them. CDR3 sequence (DNA): TGTGCCAGCAGTGAACGGGCACCTGGAAACACCATATATTTG. It is translated as CASSERAPGNTIYL.

This clonotype has only a few counts. The rearrangement joins TRBV25-1 to TRBJ2-5; TRBD2 aligns across 14 bases. The germline gives CDR1 MGHDK, CDR2 SYGVNS. The CDR3 is made up of 18 amino acids. The ends lost 8 bases at V and 5 bases at J; junction bases unmatched: 16. As DNA, the CDR3 is TGTGCCAGCGTCCCCAACGCGGGACTAGCGGGGGTGCGCGAGACCCAGTACTTC. Its protein is CASVPNAGLAGVRETQYF.

The chain joins TRBV4-2 to TRBJ1-1; D possibly corresponds to TRBD1 (5 bases). Per the germline V gene, CDR1 is LGHNA and CDR2 is YNFKEQ. CDR3 length equals 13 residues. Trimming left V 4 bases short and J 8 bases short, with 14 bases between. This CDR3 reads CASSLLLRGEAFF. As DNA, the CDR3 is TGTGCCAGCAGCCTACTTCTGCGGGGGGAAGCTTTCTTT.

This clonotype was found a few times. J is TRBJ2-3 and V is TRBV2, with D possibly matching TRBD2 (6 bases). This CDR3 region has 15 residues. Trimming removed 7 bases from V and 2 bases from J, with 16 bases in between. Germline assignment: CDR1 SNHLY and CDR2 FYNNEI. The CDR3 nucleotides read TGTGCCAGCAACACCGGGAGCCCCTCCACAGATACGCAGTATTTT. It encodes CASNTGSPSTDTQYF.

In this sample, this clonotype turned up many times. This chain uses TRBV7-2 with TRBJ1-1, with no clear D. The length of the CDR3 is 14 residues. Germline lookup yields CDR1 SGHTA and CDR2 FQGNSA. Trimming left V 3 bases short and J 1 base short, with 9 bases between. CDR3 coding DNA: TGTGCCAGCAGCTTGTACACCCGGAACACTGAAGCTTTCTTT. This sequence encodes CASSLYTRNTEAFF.

Comments on this clonotype: A much larger clone differs by one base, so this may be a read error. The rearrangement uses TRBV6-2 or TRBV6-3 and TRBJ1-2; no clear D. Germline V gene sequence: CDR1 MNHEY, CDR2 SVGEGT. V gave up 7 bases and J gave up 6 bases, with 18 bases separating them. The length of the CDR3 is 14 residues. CDR3 loop: CASIEVRVDHGYTF. DNA for the CDR3: TGTGCCAGCATTGAAGTACGGGTAGACCATGGCTACACCTTC.

The table lists this clonotype with many counts. This chain connects TRBV7-2 to TRBJ1-3, with a possible D match to TRBD1 (6 bases). The V gene lost 0 bases and the J gene lost 4 bases, with 10 bases spanning the gap. The germline CDR1 and CDR2 sequences are SGHTA and FQGNSA. This CDR3 comprises 15 residues. The CDR3: CASSLAQGGGNTIYF. CDR3 nucleotide sequence: TGTGCCAGCAGCTTAGCACAGGGAGGCGGAAACACCATATATTTT. The variable domain in full, with the rest retrieved from reference TRBV7-2 and TRBJ1-3, is GAGVSQSPSNKVTEKGKDVELRCDPISGHTALYWYRQSLGQGLEFLIYFQGNSAPDKSGLPSDRFSAERTGGSVSTLTIQRTQQEDSAVYLCASSLAQGGGNTIYFGEGSWLTVV.